The 17 T cell receptor beta chains presented below share a single source sample, sequenced in a study of OX40 agonist ivuxolimab in advanced cancers. To prepare the library, the immunoSEQ multiplex PCR assay was applied. TCRdb took this table from immuneACCESS and kept in-frame rearrangements with V and J called. Such tables lack part of the clones; where checked against another copy, unresolved V genes explain under half of the gap, and the rest is unexplained. Present in this sample are about 75,000 clones, 90% of which were seen just once. 0.3% to 0.4% of the sample rests with the top ten. The material sequenced was CD4+ or CD8+ T cells sorted from blood, taken in a trial of the OX40 agonist ivuxolimab. Receptors were obtained from an adult with an advanced solid tumor such as melanoma, head and neck, liver or kidney cancer.

This sequence joins TRBV11-2 and TRBJ2-7, with D possibly being TRBD1 (5 bases). The germline V and J ends were trimmed by 1 base and 11 bases, with 15 bases remaining between them. Germline CDR1 is SGHAT and CDR2 is FQNNGV. The CDR3 spans 13 residues. The CDR3 spells CASSLVGVQDKYF. Here the CDR3 DNA reads TGTGCCAGCAGCTTAGTAGGGGTCCAGGACAAGTACTTC.

This clone has just one count. This chain links TRBV29-1 with TRBJ2-3; the match to TRBD2 covers 8 bases. Trimming at V came to 6 bases and at J to 2 bases, leaving 7 bases not matched to a gene. The CDR3 has 14 residues. Germline lookup yields CDR1 SQVTM and CDR2 ANQGSEA. CDR3 amino acids: CSVVSGVITDTQYF. The CDR3 bases are TGCAGCGTGGTTAGCGGGGTGATCACAGATACGCAGTATTTT.

V usage is TRBV23-1 and J usage is TRBJ2-2; D unresolved. TRBV23-1 is treated as an ORF (open reading frame) with a function not yet certain. Trimming took off 0 bases at V and 8 bases at J, with 10 bases between the two ends. The CDR3 has 14 residues. CDR3 DNA sequence: TGCGCCAGCAGTCAATCGAGGCAGGCTGGGGAGCTGTTTTTT. Its protein is CASSQSRQAGELFF.

This chain joins TRBV7-6 and TRBJ2-3; 10 positions match TRBD2. The germline V gene encodes CDR1 SGHVS and CDR2 FNYEAQ. The CDR3 length is 16 residues. With V trimmed by 2 bases and J by 1 base, 3 bases remained unmatched. The CDR3 DNA follows: TGTGCCAGCAGCTTAACCGGGACTAGCGGCACAGATACGCAGTATTTT. The encoded protein is CASSLTGTSGTDTQYF.

This chain uses TRBV30 with TRBJ1-6; D not certain. Germline lookup yields CDR1 GTSNPN and CDR2 SVGIG (reference sequence). V was shortened by 0 bases and J by 1 base, with 7 bases between the two germline ends. The CDR3 spans 15 residues. The CDR3 DNA sequence: TGTGCCTGGAGTGTTGCGGCGTCCTATAATTCACCCCTCCACTTT. Amino acids: CAWSVAASYNSPLHF.

The chain joins TRBV7-9 to TRBJ1-6; 12 bases are a match to TRBD1. This CDR3 is 16 amino acids long. Per germline, CDR1 SEHNR and CDR2 FQNEAQ (reference sequence). V shed 5 bases and J 8 bases; nucleotides not matched to a gene: 7. The CDR3 here is CASSQGGTGGDSPLHF. As DNA, the CDR3 is TGTGCCAGCAGCCAAGGGGGGACAGGGGGCGATTCACCCCTCCACTTT.

V is TRBV9 and J is TRBJ2-2, with TRBD1 matching over 10 bases. CDR3 length: 19 residues. The V gene end was trimmed by 4 bases and the J gene end by 1 base; junction bases not matched to a gene: 13. In germline, CDR1 is SGDLS, CDR2 YYNGEE. CDR3 in amino acids: CASSRQGGTGAMNTGELFF. In DNA form, the CDR3 reads TGTGCCAGCAGCCGCCAGGGCGGGACAGGGGCGATGAACACCGGGGAGCTGTTTTTT.

The chain recombines TRBV28 with TRBJ2-3; 8 bases align to TRBD2. V shed 7 bases and J 1 base; nucleotides not matched to a gene: 4. The CDR3 has 14 amino acids. Germline V CDR1 and CDR2: MDHEN, SYDVKM. The CDR3 DNA reads TGTGCCAGCACCAAGCGGGGGCGCACAGATACGCAGTATTTT. Its translation: CASTKRGRTDTQYF.

The V and J genes are TRBV7-2 and TRBJ2-7; D is perhaps TRBD2 (6 bases). The CDR3 extends over 13 amino acids. Germline CDR1 and CDR2: SGHTA and FQGNSA. The V gene lost 5 bases and the J gene lost 3 bases, with 11 bases spanning the gap. In DNA form, the CDR3 reads TGTGCCAGCAGCCTGGGGCGGGGCTACGAGCAGTACTTC. As protein: CASSLGRGYEQYF.

The rearrangement links TRBV6-1 to TRBJ1-2, with a possible D match to TRBD1 (6 bases). This CDR3 has 15 residues. Germline values: CDR1 MNHNS, CDR2 SASEGT. Trimming stripped 5 bases from V and 8 bases from J, with 21 bases between. CDR3 bases: TGTGCCAGCAGTACGTTTGGGGGGCCTGGCTTCGGCTACACCTTC. Translated: CASSTFGGPGFGYTF.

The chain carries TRBV6-6 and TRBJ2-7, with D possibly matching TRBD1 (6 bases). V lost 5 bases, J lost 4 bases, and 15 bases lay in between. There are 14 residues in the CDR3. In germline, CDR1 is MNHNY, CDR2 SVGAGI (reference sequence). The CDR3 DNA follows: TGTGCCAGCAGTGTCGGGACATCAAATTACGAGCAGTACTTC. As protein: CASSVGTSNYEQYF.

DNA for the CDR3: TGTGCCTGGGACAGATCAAGCCTCCCTGGGGCCAACGTCCTGACTTTC. Translation gives CAWDRSSLPGANVLTF. The rearrangement links TRBV30 to TRBJ2-6; possibly TRBD1 for D (5 bases). Germline V gives CDR1 GTSNPN, CDR2 SVGIG (reference sequence). V dropped 5 bases and J dropped 2 bases, with 16 bases sitting between them. This CDR3 has 16 residues.

CDR3 bases: TGTGCCAGCAGATACAATACAGGGGGAGGCTACACCTTC. Translating gives CASRYNTGGGYTF. This sequence joins TRBV6-5 and TRBJ1-2; 8 bases align to TRBD1. The CDR3 contains 13 residues. V dropped 6 bases and J dropped 8; count of bases not matched to a gene: 8. Germline V CDR1 and CDR2: MNHEY, SVGAGI.

The CDR3 spells CAISERQGPYEQYF. CDR3 bases: TGTGCCATCAGCGAAAGACAGGGCCCCTACGAGCAGTACTTC. V usage is TRBV10-3 and J usage is TRBJ2-7, with 7 bases matching TRBD1. V shed 6 bases and J 2 bases; nucleotides not matched to a gene: 7. CDR1 ENHRY and CDR2 SYGVKD come from the germline V gene. The CDR3 sequence is 14 residues long.

The rearrangement uses TRBV10-1 and TRBJ2-5, with D maybe TRBD1 (5 bases). The CDR3 runs 13 residues. Trimming left V 5 bases short and J 5 bases short, with 12 bases between. The V gene's germline CDR1 is WNHNN and CDR2 SYGVQD (reference sequence). The CDR3 sequence is CASSPQGSETQYF. The CDR3 DNA follows: TGCGCCAGCAGTCCTCAGGGTTCCGAGACCCAGTACTTC.

The chain couples TRBV4-1 to TRBJ2-3; the D is unclear. Trimming pared 0 bases from V and 2 bases from J, leaving 15 bases between. CDR1 and CDR2 (germline): MGHRA, YSYEKL. The CDR3 spans 17 residues. CDR3 sequence: CASSQEVSISNTDTQYF. As DNA, the CDR3 is TGCGCCAGCAGCCAAGAAGTGTCTATTTCGAACACAGATACGCAGTATTTT.

This clone has just one count. This rearrangement joins TRBV19 to TRBJ1-2, with TRBD1 matching 7 bases. The junction had 12 bases not matched to a gene; V was cut back by 5 bases and J by 6 bases. Germline V gives CDR1 LNHDA, CDR2 SQIVND (reference sequence). The CDR3 is 15 residues long. Here the CDR3 reads CASSRGTVKNDGYTF. CDR3 DNA: TGTGCCAGTAGTCGCGGGACAGTAAAAAATGATGGCTACACCTTC.